What follows are 17 T cell receptor beta chains derived from one specimen sequenced in a study of breast tumors, draining lymph nodes, adjacent tissues (dated by TCRdb to the mid-2010s). Lymph node samples were obtained from the axillary draining lymph nodes of breast cancer patients. To prepare the library, multiplex PCR was applied. Sequencing used an Illumina HiSeq 2000. TCRdb cleaned the public reads at Q25 with fastp, built clones with MiXCR and kept in-frame beta chains. A single entry per CDR3 protein holds the most common genes and DNA from its merged rows. Across this sample there are some 85,000 distinct CDR3 sequences, with about 27% seen only once. The ten largest clones represent roughly 8.1% of the sample. The sequencing input was axillary lymph node tissue. These receptors came from a female donor with breast cancer. Some clones in this sample may be carry-over from other donors' samples.

Comments on this clonotype: A much larger clone lies one base from this, so it may be a read error. V and J are TRBV20-1 and TRBJ2-1; no definite D call. The length of the CDR3 is 11 residues. The germline V gene encodes CDR1 DFQATT and CDR2 SNEGSKA (reference sequence). The CDR3 DNA follows: TGCAGTGCTAGAGACTATTATGAGCAGTCCTTC. As protein: CSARDYYEQSF.

This rearrangement joins TRBV7-2 to TRBJ1-5; D might be TRBD1 (5 bases). Germline assignment: CDR1 SGHTA and CDR2 FQGNSA. This CDR3 has 17 residues. V was clipped by 6 bases and J by 4 bases, with 22 bases between them. The CDR3 nucleotides read TGTGCCAGCAGTCGGACTTCTACCCGGGGGAGTAATCAGCCCCAGCATTTT. Translation gives CASSRTSTRGSNQPQHF.

This clonotype was picked up many times. The rearrangement uses TRBV2 and TRBJ2-3, with TRBD1 as a possible D gene (5 bases). V was pared by 6 bases and J by 2 bases, with 12 bases between. Looked up from germline, CDR1 is SNHLY and CDR2 is FYNNEI. This CDR3 contains 14 residues. The CDR3 region has the DNA TGTGCCAGCAGATACCGACAGTACACAGATACGCAGTATTTT. Translating it yields CASRYRQYTDTQYF.

This clonotype was seen at least ten times. V and J are TRBV7-2 and TRBJ2-2; tentatively, D is TRBD1 (6 bases). The CDR3 contains 13 residues. The ends were cut back, 2 bases at V and 7 bases at J, with 8 bases in the middle. The germline CDR1 and CDR2 sequences are SGHTA and FQGNSA. CDR3 region: CASSLRQDGELFF. CDR3 DNA: TGTGCCAGCAGCTTACGACAGGACGGGGAGCTGTTTTTT. Supplemented by reference TRBV7-2 and TRBJ2-2, the full variable domain reads GAGVSQSPSNKVTEKGKDVELRCDPISGHTALYWYRQSLGQGLEFLIYFQGNSAPDKSGLPSDRFSAERTGGSVSTLTIQRTQQEDSAVYLCASSLRQDGELFFGEGSRLTVL.

This clonotype was detected many times. The chain combines TRBV12-3 or TRBV12-4 with TRBJ2-7, with D uncertain. Trimming took 3 bases from V and 0 from J, leaving 12 bases between them. The CDR3 has 15 residues. Here the CDR3 reads CASSFWQLSSYEQYF. The CDR3 DNA reads as TGTGCCAGCAGTTTTTGGCAGTTAAGCTCCTACGAGCAGTACTTC.

This clonotype has just a few counts. The chain combines TRBV6-2 or TRBV6-3 with TRBJ2-1; TRBD2 matches 11 bases. The CDR3 totals 15 residues. CDR1 is MNHEY and CDR2 is SVGEGT in the germline V gene. The ends lost 5 bases at V and 9 bases at J; junction bases unmatched: 9. As DNA, the CDR3 is TGTGCCAGCAGTCCTACTAGCGGGAGTATCGGTGAGCAGTTCTTC. Translating it yields CASSPTSGSIGEQFF.

This chain joins TRBV5-1 and TRBJ2-7, with a weak D call TRBD2 (6 bases). From germline, CDR1 is SGHRS and CDR2 YFSETQ. This CDR3 region has 17 residues. The V end lost 7 bases, the J end lost 3 bases, and 26 bases lay between the germline ends. The chain's CDR3 is CASGLILSGDQLYEQYF. CDR3 bases: TGCGCCAGCGGCCTGATATTGTCGGGAGACCAACTCTACGAGCAGTACTTC.

About this clonotype: Given a much more abundant clone one base away, this may be a read error. This chain's CDR3 is CASKGQGNTGEPFF. In DNA, the CDR3 is TGTGCCAGCAAGGGACAGGGAAACACCGGGGAGCCGTTTTTT. This chain joins TRBV6-2 or TRBV6-3 and TRBJ2-2, with 9 bases identical to TRBD1. The CDR3 has 14 residues. Germline CDR1 MNHEY, CDR2 SVGEGT.

Comments on this clonotype: Given a much more abundant clone one base away, this may be a read error. The chain uses TRBV9 and TRBJ2-1; no clear D gene. Germline V lookup: CDR1 SGDLS, CDR2 YYNGEE. The CDR3 length is 14 residues. The CDR3 loop reads CASSFGTRSDEQSF. The CDR3 nucleotides read TGTGCCAGCAGCTTCGGAACCCGAAGCGATGAGCAGTCCTTC. The full variable domain, completed using reference TRBV9 and TRBJ2-1, is DSGVTQTPKHLITATGQRVTLRCSPRSGDLSVYWYQQSLDQGLQFLIQYYNGEERAKGNILERFSAQQFPDLHSELNLSSLELGDSALYFCASSFGTRSDEQSFGPGTRLTVL.

Ten or more counts support this clonotype. The genes are TRBV11-2 and TRBJ2-1; 9 positions agree with TRBD1. J gave up 7 bases and V 8 bases, and 15 bases lay outside the gene matches. Looked up from germline, CDR1 is SGHAT and CDR2 is FQNNGV. The CDR3 extends over 16 amino acids. The CDR3 loop reads CASGPRWTGEVNEQFF. The CDR3 region has the DNA TGTGCCAGCGGGCCGCGGTGGACAGGGGAAGTAAATGAGCAGTTCTTC.

The chain carries TRBV15 and TRBJ2-1; no clear D gene. V was cut by 0 bases and J by 6 bases, with 15 bases left in between. Germline V lookup: CDR1 LNHNV, CDR2 YYDKDF (reference sequence). The CDR3 has 16 amino acids. The CDR3 region has the DNA TGTGCCACCAGCAGAGACCCGGTTTTGAGAGTCAATGAGCAGTTCTTC. Translating it yields CATSRDPVLRVNEQFF.

This clonotype was counted ten times or more. The chain joins TRBV30 to TRBJ2-1; unclear D gene. CDR3 length equals 12 residues. The germline V gene encodes CDR1 GTSNPN and CDR2 SVGIG (reference sequence). V dropped 0 bases and J dropped 3 bases, with 3 bases sitting between them. CDR3 in amino acids: CAWSVYYNEQFF. The DNA of the CDR3 is TGTGCCTGGAGTGTATACTACAATGAGCAGTTCTTC.

This clonotype has ten or more counts. The chain uses TRBV28 and TRBJ1-4; no clear D. This CDR3 is 15 amino acids long. V was trimmed by 5 bases and J by 8 bases, leaving 18 bases between them. Looked up from germline, CDR1 is MDHEN and CDR2 is SYDVKM. The CDR3 sequence: CASSPPVGGSEKLFF. CDR3 nucleotide sequence: TGTGCCAGCAGTCCCCCCGTGGGTGGTTCCGAAAAACTGTTTTTT.

The chain is built from TRBV5-1 and TRBJ2-7, with 9 positions matching TRBD2. V lost 1 base and J lost 0; bases outside the gene matches: 2. The CDR3 consists of 15 residues. The germline V gene has CDR1 SGHRS and CDR2 YFSETQ. This chain's CDR3 is CASSLLAGRSYEQYF. The DNA for the CDR3 is TGCGCCAGCAGCTTGCTAGCGGGGCGCTCCTACGAGCAGTACTTC.

Of note for this clonotype: The junction differs from germline at one of its ends, possibly a read error. V and J are TRBV6-2 or TRBV6-3 and TRBJ2-3, with no clear D. The CDR3 is 17 residues long. Germline V CDR1 and CDR2: MNHEY, SVGEGT. The CDR3 DNA reads as TGTGCCAGCAGTCACTCCGGCGGCACTCGGAGCACAGATACGCAGTATTTT. Its protein is CASSHSGGTRSTDTQYF.

This clonotype was observed many times. The gene calls are TRBV20-1 and TRBJ2-3; 13 positions match TRBD2. There are 17 residues in the CDR3. J was trimmed by 3 bases and V by 2 bases; bases with no gene match: 8. Germline V gene data show CDR1 as DFQATT and CDR2 as SNEGSKA (reference sequence). The CDR3 DNA reads as TGCAGTGCTAGAAGGACTAGCGGGAGTAGTAGAACAGATACGCAGTATTTT. This encodes CSARRTSGSSRTDTQYF.

In this sample, this clonotype turned up many times. The chain links TRBV19 to TRBJ1-2, with 9 bases identical to TRBD1. CDR3 length: 16 amino acids. From germline, CDR1 is LNHDA and CDR2 SQIVND (reference sequence). With 6 bases clipped from V and 7 bases from J, the junction kept 15 bases outside the gene matches. CDR3 loop: CASRQGRGQGLSGYTF. CDR3 coding DNA: TGTGCCAGTAGGCAGGGTAGGGGACAGGGATTGAGTGGCTACACCTTC.